These T cell receptor beta chains were read from a single sample in a study of cytomegalovirus exposure and HLA in healthy donors. Sequencing used immunoSEQ multiplex PCR; TCRdb keeps in-frame clones, though not all of them. Here the sample spans around 190,000 clones, around three quarters being singletons. The sample comprised PBMCs. The receptors come from a woman aged 25 to 39 in good health and CMV-seropositive. CDR3s include the opening cysteine and the closing phenylalanine or tryptophan. The D gene is left open where the match is weak. The size entry is marked missing in some rows and otherwise reads once, few, many or a size class.

size	V	D	J	DNA	CDR3
NA	TRBV28	TRBD2	TRBJ2-3	TGTGCCAGCACCCGTCTCCGGACTAGCTCAGATACGCAGTATTTT	CASTRLRTSSDTQYF
NA	TRBV9	TRBD2	TRBJ2-1	TGTGCCAGCAGCGTAGGGGGCGGGAGGGTTAGTGAGCAGTTCTTC	CASSVGGGRVSEQFF
NA	TRBV4-3	TRBD1	TRBJ2-3	TGCGCCAGCAGCCAAGATCCGAACAGGGGGGCCGCGGATACGCAGTATTTT	CASSQDPNRGAADTQYF
many	TRBV11-2	NA	TRBJ1-3	TGTGCCAGCAGCCAAGGGGTGAACACCATATATTTT	CASSQGVNTIYF
NA	TRBV28	NA	TRBJ1-1	TGTGCCAGCAGTGCCAGGGGCACTGAAGCTTTCTTT	CASSARGTEAFF
NA	TRBV6-1	TRBD2	TRBJ2-7	TGTGCCAGCATTGGACTAGCGGGGGGGCCCGAGCAGTACTTC	CASIGLAGGPEQYF
NA	TRBV19	NA	TRBJ2-1	TGTGCCAGTAGTATCGGTAGCTTCAATGAGCAGTTCTTC	CASSIGSFNEQFF
few	TRBV2	NA	TRBJ2-1	TGTGCCAGCAGACAAAGAAGCTCCTACAATGAGCAGTTCTTC	CASRQRSSYNEQFF
once	TRBV28	TRBD2	TRBJ2-1	TGTGCCAGCAGGGGTCTAGCGGGAGGCCCCAATGAGCAGTTCTTC	CASRGLAGGPNEQFF
NA	TRBV30	NA	TRBJ2-3	TGTGCCTGGGCCGCGGGAGATACGCAGTATTTT	CAWAAGDTQYF
NA	TRBV6-1	NA	TRBJ2-5	TGTGCCAGCAGTTTAGGACAAACCCAGTACTTC	CASSLGQTQYF
few	TRBV6-1	TRBD1	TRBJ1-2	TGTGCCAGCAGTGAAGAGGCAGGGGGGAACTATGGCTACACCTTC	CASSEEAGGNYGYTF
NA	TRBV19	TRBD1	TRBJ2-7	TGTGCCAGTAGTATCTCCGGGACAGGGTCATCCTACGAGCAGTACTTC	CASSISGTGSSYEQYF
NA	TRBV30	TRBD1	TRBJ1-2	TGTGCCTGGAGTCGCGGGACAGACTATGGCTACACCTTC	CAWSRGTDYGYTF
NA	TRBV27	TRBD2	TRBJ2-7	TGTGCCAGCAAATCTAGCGGGAGTATGAACGAGCAGTACTTC	CASKSSGSMNEQYF
NA	TRBV30	NA	TRBJ1-1	TGTGCCTGGTGGAAGGACGAGGAGGGTGAAGCTTTCTTT	CAWWKDEEGEAFF
NA	TRBV7-9	TRBD2	TRBJ2-5	TGTGCCAGCAGCTTAGGGCGGTCTAGCGGGGTGCAAGAGACCCAGTACTTC	CASSLGRSSGVQETQYF
NA	TRBV10-3	NA	TRBJ2-7	TGTGCCATCAGTGGACTAGACTCCTACGAGCAGTACTTC	CAISGLDSYEQYF
NA	TRBV27	NA	TRBJ2-6	TGTGCCAGTTCCCCCGGGACTCCGAGCTCTGGGGCCAACGTCCTGACTTTC	CASSPGTPSSGANVLTF
few	TRBV9	NA	TRBJ1-4	TGTGCCAGCAGCGTAGGGTTGGATGGGGCAGGGTATGAAAAACTGTTTTTT	CASSVGLDGAGYEKLFF
NA	TRBV6-1	NA	TRBJ2-2	TGTGCCAGCAGGCCAACAGGGTGGTGGACCGGGGAGCTGTTTTTT	CASRPTGWWTGELFF
NA	TRBV6-5	NA	TRBJ2-5	TGTGCCAGCAGTTACTCCTCTGAGCAACGGGGAGAGACCCAGTACTTC	CASSYSSEQRGETQYF
NA	TRBV5-6	NA	TRBJ2-7	TGTGCCAGCAGCTTGAGCCAAGCCGAGCAGTACTTC	CASSLSQAEQYF
NA	TRBV6-1	NA	TRBJ1-2	TGTGCCAGCAGTGAAAGTTCGTACAGAGATGGCTACACCTTC	CASSESSYRDGYTF
NA	TRBV5-6	NA	TRBJ1-1	TGTGCCAGCAGCTTTCTGGCGAACACTGAAGCTTTCTTT	CASSFLANTEAFF
NA	TRBV18	NA	TRBJ2-7	TGTGCCAGCTCACCACGGCCCAGCTACGAGCAGTACTTC	CASSPRPSYEQYF
NA	TRBV5-6	NA	TRBJ2-7	TGTGCCAGCAGCAACCCGGTTGTGAATGAGCAGTACTTC	CASSNPVVNEQYF
NA	TRBV5-1	NA	TRBJ1-5	TGCGCCAGCAGCTTGGGGATAGGGGTTGATCAGCCCCAGCATTTT	CASSLGIGVDQPQHF
NA	TRBV28	NA	TRBJ2-3	TGTGCCAGCCGAAGGTTAGCTGATACGCAGTATTTT	CASRRLADTQYF
NA	TRBV5-1	TRBD1	TRBJ1-1	TGCGCCAGCAGCTACAGGGGAGGAGGGGGTGAAGCTTTCTTT	CASSYRGGGGEAFF
once	TRBV6-5	TRBD1	TRBJ1-1	TGTGCCAGCAGACCGGGACAGGGTTTGACTGAAGCTTTCTTT	CASRPGQGLTEAFF
NA	TRBV5-8	NA	TRBJ1-6	TGTGCCAGCAGCTGGAGGAATTCACCCCTCCACTTT	CASSWRNSPLHF
NA	TRBV6-1	TRBD1	TRBJ1-1	TGTGCCAGCAGTGAAATACAGGGGGCTACTGAAGCTTTCTTT	CASSEIQGATEAFF
NA	TRBV19	TRBD2	TRBJ2-1	TGTGCCAGTAGTATTGGGGAGGGCTGGGGTGAGCAGTTCTTC	CASSIGEGWGEQFF
NA	TRBV5-6	NA	TRBJ1-4	TGTGCCAGCACCATAAGGGGGGGGATCGTAACTAATGAAAAACTGTTTTTT	CASTIRGGIVTNEKLFF
NA	TRBV25-1	TRBD1	TRBJ1-1	TGTGCCAGCAGTACCACAGGGGGTACTGAAGCTTTCTTT	CASSTTGGTEAFF
once	TRBV11-3	NA	TRBJ2-1	TGTGCCAGCAGCGGCCATCGCTCCTACAATGAGCAGTTCTTC	CASSGHRSYNEQFF
NA	TRBV13	NA	TRBJ2-1	TGTGCCAGCAGCTCACCCCTAATACGTTACAATGAGCAGTTCTTC	CASSSPLIRYNEQFF
once	TRBV9	TRBD2	TRBJ2-1	TGTGCCAGCAGCGTAACGGTCGGCGGGGGGGCGGTTGAGCAGTTCTTC	CASSVTVGGGAVEQFF
NA	TRBV7-2	NA	TRBJ1-3	TGTGCCAGCAGCTTAGGGCCAGGCCGCTCTGGAAACACCATATATTTT	CASSLGPGRSGNTIYF
once	TRBV18	NA	TRBJ1-3	TGTGCCAGCTCACCTTCAGGAGGAAACACCATATATTTT	CASSPSGGNTIYF
NA	TRBV28	NA	TRBJ2-3	TGTGCCAGCAGTTTTAGTCGGCGGGCCGGGGGTACGCAGTATTTT	CASSFSRRAGGTQYF
NA	TRBV4-3	NA	TRBJ2-1	TGCGCCAGCAGCCTCGGGCTGTCAGGAGGCCTACGTAATGAGCAGTTCTTC	CASSLGLSGGLRNEQFF
few	TRBV5-1	TRBD1	TRBJ1-1	TGCGCCAGCAGCTTGTGGGACAGTTTGAACACTGAAGCTTTCTTT	CASSLWDSLNTEAFF
few	TRBV18	TRBD1	TRBJ1-2	TGTGCCAGCTCAAAGGGACAGGGGAAGGATGGCTACACCTTC	CASSKGQGKDGYTF